The T cell receptor beta chain under discussion was sequenced for a study of shared clonotypes between healthy human individuals. Some clones are missing from TCRdb's copy, which holds only in-frame ones; the method was immunoSEQ multiplex PCR. This table has roughly 2,000,000 clones, 93% appearing once. Findings and caveats of the study: Relative to clonotypes present in all four donors, those not shared had lower generation probabilities. Only blood was sampled; tissue repertoires likely differ. In general, naive subsets displayed greater estimated richness than memory subsets did.

CDR1 and CDR2 from the germline V gene are SNHLY and FYNNEI. This CDR3 region has 14 residues. The V end was cut by 4 bases, the J end by 4 bases, with 13 bases between. Naivety among CD8 cells was defined by CD45RO negativity and positive CCR7 selection, thereby excluding terminally differentiated effector memory CD45RA+ cells. All donors were Caucasian adults living in Nashville, Tennessee. For this clone: Its antigen is not identified.

The clonotype comes from a man younger than 35 in good health. Some clones in this sample may be carry-over from other donors' samples. The chain carries TRBV2 and TRBJ1-2; D call uncertain. The sequenced material came from naive CD8+ T cells from PBMCs. CDR3 bases: TGTGCCAGCAGTGGGGCATCTTTGAGCTATGGCTACACCTTC. Protein product: CASSGASLSYGYTF.